Each of the 20 T cell receptor beta chains below was sequenced from the same sample in a study of blood T cell repertoires in COVID-19. Profiled with immunoSEQ multiplex PCR; TCRdb holds only in-frame clones, not every one. The repertoire includes under 400,000 clones, 80% to 90% of them detected once, and approximately 4.4% sits in the top ten. Sequencing was done on a sample of PBMCs or T cells enriched from blood (not recorded which). The source of these receptors is a woman aged 35 to 49 with acute COVID-19.

This chain links TRBV25-1 with TRBJ1-4, with D perhaps TRBD1 (5 bases). Germline CDR1 reads MGHDK; CDR2 reads SYGVNS. Trimming pared 6 bases from V and 4 bases from J, leaving 12 bases between. The CDR3 is 14 amino acids. Here the CDR3 DNA reads TGTGCCAGCAGCCAGACAGTTAGTAATGAAAAACTGTTTTTT. Its translation: CASSQTVSNEKLFF.

This clone was observed a single time. The chain recombines TRBV19 with TRBJ1-2; possibly TRBD1 for D (6 bases). The V gene lost 4 bases and the J gene lost 3 bases, with 18 bases spanning the gap. Germline V gene sequence: CDR1 LNHDA, CDR2 SQIVND (reference sequence). The CDR3 contains 16 residues. CDR3 amino acids: CASSRSGTSSDYGYTF. The CDR3 coding sequence is TGTGCCAGTAGTAGATCCGGGACATCCTCTGACTATGGCTACACCTTC.

The chain recombines TRBV24-1 with TRBJ2-1, with 9 nucleotides matching TRBD2. Trimming cost V 6 bases and J 8 bases; bases outside gene matches: 13. Germline lookup yields CDR1 KGHDR and CDR2 SFDVKD. The CDR3 sequence is 16 residues long. CDR3: CATSTTLAGVYDEQFF. Here the CDR3 DNA reads TGTGCCACCAGTACGACTTTAGCGGGAGTTTATGATGAGCAGTTCTTC.

This clone has just a few counts. This chain connects TRBV4-3 to TRBJ1-2; TRBD1 agrees at 9 bases. The CDR3 has 18 residues. V was clipped by 0 bases and J by 4 bases; unmatched bases: 12. CDR1 LGHNA and CDR2 YSLEER come from the germline V gene. The CDR3 here is CASSQEVNRGHFFYGYTF. Written as DNA, the CDR3 is TGCGCCAGCAGCCAAGAGGTCAACAGGGGGCATTTCTTCTATGGCTACACCTTC.

This clone has a handful of counts. The rearrangement joins TRBV19 to TRBJ1-2, with TRBD1 matching 9 bases. Losses at the gene ends were 3 bases for V and 5 bases for J; bases not matched to a gene: 4. The germline CDR1 and CDR2 sequences are LNHDA and SQIVND (reference sequence). The CDR3 has 14 residues. The DNA for the CDR3 is TGTGCCAGTAGTATCGGACAGGGGAGGTATGGCTACACCTTC. Its protein product is CASSIGQGRYGYTF.

This clone was counted a single time. The CDR3 loop reads CASSSALRSGNNTEAFF. The DNA for the CDR3 is TGTGCCAGCAGCTCCGCCCTGCGTTCAGGGAACAACACTGAAGCTTTCTTT. The chain links TRBV7-6 to TRBJ1-1; D is perhaps TRBD1 (5 bases). V was pared by 4 bases and J by 2 bases, with 20 bases between. The CDR3 extends over 17 amino acids. The germline CDR1 and CDR2 sequences are SGHVS and FNYEAQ.

This chain connects TRBV9 to TRBJ1-1; D gene unclear. CDR1 is SGDLS and CDR2 is YYNGEE in the germline V gene. The CDR3 length is 13 residues. V gave up 2 bases and J gave up 1 base, with 6 bases separating them. The CDR3 loop reads CASSVQANTEAFF. CDR3 nucleotides: TGTGCCAGCAGCGTCCAGGCGAACACTGAAGCTTTCTTT.

The chain joins TRBV9 to TRBJ2-7, with 9 bases matching TRBD1. CDR1 and CDR2 from the germline V gene are SGDLS and YYNGEE. The CDR3 totals 14 residues. The ends lost 4 bases at V and 7 bases at J; junction bases unmatched: 9. The CDR3 DNA reads as TGTGCCAGCAGCCGCATGGACAGGGGACGTGAGCAGTACTTC. Translation: CASSRMDRGREQYF.

The chain couples TRBV23-1 to TRBJ1-2; D gene uncertain. TRBV23-1 is flagged as an ORF with uncertain function. The germline V and J ends were trimmed by 3 bases and 4 bases, with 6 bases remaining between them. The CDR3 covers 12 residues. The CDR3 loop is CASSHSCYGYTF. CDR3 bases: TGCGCCAGCAGTCACTCCTGCTATGGCTACACCTTC.

V gene TRBV6-5 combines with J gene TRBJ1-6; 7 bases align to TRBD1. The ends lost 6 bases at V and 10 bases at J; junction bases unmatched: 12. The CDR3 is 15 amino acids. Germline V gene lookup returns CDR1 MNHEY and CDR2 SVGAGI. CDR3 nucleotide sequence: TGTGCCAGCAGCCGGGACAGAGTTTCGGGGTCACCCCTCCACTTT. Translated: CASSRDRVSGSPLHF.

V usage is TRBV25-1 and J usage is TRBJ1-4; TRBD1 might be the D (6 bases). Trimming pared 5 bases from V and 0 bases from J, leaving 13 bases between. This CDR3 contains 16 residues. The germline CDR1 and CDR2 sequences are MGHDK and SYGVNS. The CDR3 DNA reads as TGTGCCAGCAGTCTCACCTACAGGGCAACTAATGAAAAACTGTTTTTT. It specifies CASSLTYRATNEKLFF.

This clone appeared a single time. The chain has TRBV6-5 and TRBJ1-5, with 9 bases that match TRBD1. The ends lost 7 bases at V and 2 bases at J; junction bases unmatched: 3. The CDR3 extends over 14 amino acids. CDR1 MNHEY and CDR2 SVGAGI come from the germline V gene. The CDR3 spells CASKQGAGNQPQHF. As DNA, the CDR3 is TGTGCCAGCAAACAGGGGGCCGGCAATCAGCCCCAGCATTTT.

The chain uses TRBV19 and TRBJ1-2, with a weak D call TRBD1 (6 bases). V lost 3 bases to trimming and J lost 4 bases, with 9 bases between them. There are 13 residues in the CDR3. Germline CDR1 is LNHDA and CDR2 is SQIVND (reference sequence). The chain's CDR3 is CASSIAGAYGYTF. The CDR3 nucleotides read TGTGCCAGTAGTATTGCAGGGGCCTATGGCTACACCTTC.

The V gene is TRBV5-1, the J gene TRBJ1-5, with D uncertain. The V end lost 3 bases, the J end lost 9 bases, and 16 bases lay between the germline ends. This CDR3 contains 14 residues. Germline V CDR1 and CDR2: SGHRS, YFSETQ. The chain's CDR3 is CASSSGKQGGPQHF. The CDR3 nucleotides read TGCGCCAGCAGCTCAGGCAAACAAGGTGGGCCCCAGCATTTT. The variable domain in full, completed from reference TRBV5-1 and TRBJ1-5, reads KAGVTQTPRYLIKTRGQQVTLSCSPISGHRSVSWYQQTPGQGLQFLFEYFSETQRNKGNFPGRFSGRQFSNSRSEMNVSTLELGDSALYLCASSSGKQGGPQHFGDGTRLSIL.

As DNA, the CDR3 is TGCGCCAGCAGCCCCGGACAGCTAGCCAAAAACATTCAGTACTTC. Residues: CASSPGQLAKNIQYF. The chain carries TRBV5-1 and TRBJ2-4; maybe TRBD1 (6 bases). V dropped 4 bases and J dropped 0 bases, with 11 bases sitting between them. CDR1 is SGHRS and CDR2 is YFSETQ in the germline V gene. The CDR3 extends over 15 amino acids.

The chain carries TRBV5-1 and TRBJ1-6; TRBD1 aligns across 7 bases. J gave up 10 bases and V 1 base, and 5 bases lay outside the gene matches. The length of the CDR3 is 14 residues. Germline assignment: CDR1 SGHRS and CDR2 YFSETQ. The CDR3 sequence: CASSLKQGLSPLHF. The CDR3 DNA sequence: TGCGCCAGCAGCTTGAAACAGGGGTTATCACCCCTCCACTTT.

This chain links TRBV19 with TRBJ1-4, with 10 bases lining up with TRBD1. The junction had 3 bases not matched to a gene; V was cut back by 3 bases and J by 8 bases. Germline CDR1 reads LNHDA; CDR2 reads SQIVND (reference sequence). The CDR3 runs to 14 residues. The CDR3 nucleotides read TGTGCCAGTAGTATCCAGACAGGGGGCGAAAAACTGTTTTTT. Protein sequence: CASSIQTGGEKLFF. Supplemented by reference TRBV19 and TRBJ1-4, the full variable domain reads DGGITQSPKYLFRKEGQNVTLSCEQNLNHDAMYWYRQDPGQGLRLIYYSQIVNDFQKGDIAEGYSVSREKKESFPLTVTSAQKNPTAFYLCASSIQTGGEKLFFGSGTQLSVL.

This clone was detected a few times. The chain joins TRBV3-1 (or the pseudogene TRBV3-2) to TRBJ1-3; D perhaps matches TRBD1 (5 bases). CDR1 and CDR2 (germline): LGHDT, YNNKEL (reference sequence). V lost 4 bases, J lost 0 bases, and 7 bases lay in between. The CDR3 totals 14 residues. The CDR3 nucleotides are TGTGCCAGCAGCCCTGACAGCTCTGGAAACACCATATATTTT. Encoded protein: CASSPDSSGNTIYF.

This clone was picked up one time. V usage is TRBV28 and J usage is TRBJ1-1; 8 bases line up with TRBD1. This CDR3 spans 13 amino acids. CDR1 is MDHEN and CDR2 is SYDVKM in the germline V gene. V lost 6 bases and J lost 7; bases outside the gene matches: 7. The CDR3 sequence is CASRAQGAFEAFF. CDR3 nucleotides: TGTGCCAGCAGAGCTCAGGGGGCCTTTGAAGCTTTCTTT.

J is TRBJ1-3 and V is TRBV21-1. TRBV21-1 is assigned pseudogene status. The CDR3 totals 15 residues. The CDR3, as DNA: TGTGCCAGCAGCAAAGAGCGGGGAACAGGAAACACCATATATTTT. Protein sequence: CASSKERGTGNTIYF.